This TCR beta chain was obtained from a study of regulatory T cells in long-lasting Graves disease. The time point is: persistent/refractory GD, antithyroid drugs over 5 years with positive TRAb. Construction of the TCR library relied on RNA isolated from PBMCs. This clonotype was seen a few times. Its antigen is not identified. Investigators prepared the TCR beta libraries by applying iRepertoire HTBI primers and Arm-PCR of CDR3 regions. Each CDR3 protein gets one entry after TCRdb re-called the multiplex PCR reads with MiXCR. The table has 650,000 to 700,000 distinct CDR3 sequences, around 32% seen once. Study-level results: What was studied was peripheral blood only, and not thyroid tissue.

The sample in question was peripheral blood mononuclear cells (PBMCs), obtained when the disease was refractory, from a patient treated with antithyroid drugs. The clonotype originates from a female donor with Graves disease.

The CDR3 spells CSASEGRVTSGRRETQYF. The CDR3 bases are TGCAGTGCTAGTGAGGGGCGAGTGACTAGCGGGAGAAGAGAGACCCAGTACTTC. The chain combines TRBV20-1 with TRBJ2-5; 12 bases align to TRBD2. The CDR3 sequence is 18 residues long. The V and J ends lost 3 bases and 4 bases, in that order; junction bases with no gene match: 15. The germline gives CDR1 DFQATT, CDR2 SNEGSKA (reference sequence).